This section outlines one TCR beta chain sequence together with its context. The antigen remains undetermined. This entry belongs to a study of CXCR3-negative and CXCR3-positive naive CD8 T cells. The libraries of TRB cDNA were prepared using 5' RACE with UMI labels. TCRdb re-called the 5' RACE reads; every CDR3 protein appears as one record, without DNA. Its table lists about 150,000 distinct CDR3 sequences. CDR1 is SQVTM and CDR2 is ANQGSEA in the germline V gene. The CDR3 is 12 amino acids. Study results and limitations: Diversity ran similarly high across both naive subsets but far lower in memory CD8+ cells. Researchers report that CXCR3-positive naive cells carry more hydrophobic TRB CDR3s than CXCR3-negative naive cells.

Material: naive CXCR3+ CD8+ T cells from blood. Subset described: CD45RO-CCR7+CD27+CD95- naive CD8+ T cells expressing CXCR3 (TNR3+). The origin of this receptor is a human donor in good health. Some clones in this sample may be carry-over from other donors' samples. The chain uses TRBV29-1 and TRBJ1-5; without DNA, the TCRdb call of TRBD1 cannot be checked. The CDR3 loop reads CSVEGDEGAQHF.